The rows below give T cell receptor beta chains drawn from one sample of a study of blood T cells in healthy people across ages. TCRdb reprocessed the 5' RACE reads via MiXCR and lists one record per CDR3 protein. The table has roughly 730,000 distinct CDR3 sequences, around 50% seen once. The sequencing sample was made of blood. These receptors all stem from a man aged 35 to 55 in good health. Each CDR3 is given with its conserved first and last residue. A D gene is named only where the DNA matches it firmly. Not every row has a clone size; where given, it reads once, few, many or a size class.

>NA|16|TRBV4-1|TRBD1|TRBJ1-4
CASGDRGLSANEKLFF
TGCGCCAGCGGGGACAGGGGGTTATCAGCTAATGAAAAACTGTTTTTT
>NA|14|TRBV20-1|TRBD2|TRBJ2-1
CSAPRGVSYNEQFF
TGCAGTGCTCCGCGGGGGGTCTCCTACAATGAGCAGTTCTTC
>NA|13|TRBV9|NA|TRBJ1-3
CASSGTSGNTIYF
TGTGCCAGCAGTGGGACCTCTGGAAACACCATATATTTT
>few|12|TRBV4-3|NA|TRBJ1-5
CASSQDGGPQHF
TGCGCCAGCAGCCAAGATGGGGGACCCCAGCATTTT
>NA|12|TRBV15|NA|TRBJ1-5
CATSSPEGPQHF
TGTGCCACCAGCAGCCCTGAAGGTCCCCAGCATTTT
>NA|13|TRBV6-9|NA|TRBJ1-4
CASRRTGGEKLFF
TGTGCCAGCAGGCGCACCGGGGGAGAAAAACTGTTTTTT
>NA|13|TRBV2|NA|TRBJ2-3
CASKDTPTDTRYF
TGTGCCAGCAAGGACACGCCAACAGATACGCGGTATTTT
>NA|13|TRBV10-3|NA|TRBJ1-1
CAISVGGTTEAFF
TGTGCCATCAGTGTGGGAGGGACCACTGAAGCTTTCTTT
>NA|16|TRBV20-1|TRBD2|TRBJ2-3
CSAQARGGGRLDTQYF
TGCAGTGCCCAGGCGCGCGGGGGGGGGCGGTTAGATACGCAGTATTTT
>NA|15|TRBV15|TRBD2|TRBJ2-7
CATSSGGLSSYEQYF
TGTGCCACCAGCTCGGGAGGCCTCAGCTCCTACGAGCAGTACTTC
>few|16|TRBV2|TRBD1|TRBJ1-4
CASTRTGGTINEKLFF
TGTGCCAGCACCAGGACAGGGGGGACCATTAATGAAAAACTGTTTTTT
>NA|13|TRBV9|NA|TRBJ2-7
CASSVLQDNEQYF
TGTGCCAGCAGCGTACTACAAGACAATGAGCAGTACTTC
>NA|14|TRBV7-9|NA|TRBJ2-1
CASSVAGTYNEQFF
TGTGCCAGCAGCGTGGCGGGGACTTACAATGAGCAGTTCTTC
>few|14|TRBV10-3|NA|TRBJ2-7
CATLNRGGTYEQYF
TGTGCCACCTTAAACAGGGGGGGAACCTACGAGCAGTACTTC
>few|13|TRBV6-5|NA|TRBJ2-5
CASRNVGAETQYF
TGTGCCAGCAGAAACGTGGGGGCAGAGACCCAGTACTTC
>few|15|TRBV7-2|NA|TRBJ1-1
CASSSGRVSASEAFF
TGTGCCAGCAGCTCCGGGAGAGTGAGCGCGTCTGAAGCTTTCTTT
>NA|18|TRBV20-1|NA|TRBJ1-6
CSAFNMVTGTPNNSPLHF
TGCAGTGCCTTTAATATGGTAACCGGGACACCGAATAATTCACCCCTCCACTTT
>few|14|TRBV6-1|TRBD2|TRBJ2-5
CASTLREGQETQYF
TGTGCCAGCACCCTTCGGGAGGGGCAAGAGACCCAGTACTTC
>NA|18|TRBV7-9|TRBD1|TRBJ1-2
CASSTQEVRTGVNYGYTF
TGTGCCAGCAGCACGCAGGAAGTCCGGACAGGGGTTAACTATGGCTACACCTTC
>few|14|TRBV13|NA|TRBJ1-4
CASRIGGTKEKLFF
TGTGCCAGCAGAATAGGGGGAACCAAAGAAAAACTGTTTTTT
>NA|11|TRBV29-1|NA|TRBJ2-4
CSARWGDIQYF
TGCAGCGCCCGGTGGGGCGACATTCAGTACTTC
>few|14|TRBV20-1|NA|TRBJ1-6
CSASYGGVNSPLHF
TGCAGTGCTAGCTATGGGGGGGTAAATTCACCCCTCCACTTT
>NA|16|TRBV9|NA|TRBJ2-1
CASSVGGTYGGDEQFF
TGTGCCAGCAGCGTAGGGGGGACCTACGGCGGGGATGAGCAGTTCTTC
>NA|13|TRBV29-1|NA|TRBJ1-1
CSVGPVGNTEAFF
TGCAGCGTTGGACCTGTTGGGAACACTGAAGCTTTCTTT
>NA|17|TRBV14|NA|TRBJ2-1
CASSSMGETPTYNEQFF
TGTGCCAGCAGCTCGATGGGAGAGACACCAACCTACAATGAGCAGTTCTTC
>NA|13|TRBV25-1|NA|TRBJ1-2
CASSEFLDYGYTF
TGTGCCAGCAGTGAATTCCTTGACTATGGCTACACCTTC
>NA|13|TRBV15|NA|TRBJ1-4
CATSSRRGEKLFF
TGTGCCACCAGCAGTCGACGGGGGGAAAAACTGTTTTTT
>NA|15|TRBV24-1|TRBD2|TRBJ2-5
CATSDPRGVQETQYF
TGTGCCACCAGTGATCCCCGGGGGGTCCAAGAGACCCAGTACTTC
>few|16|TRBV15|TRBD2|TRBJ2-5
CATSRELTSGLETQYF
TGTGCCACCAGCAGGGAACTGACTAGCGGGCTAGAGACCCAGTACTTC
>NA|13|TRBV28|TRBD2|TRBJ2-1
CAVLAGESAEQFF
TGTGCCGTCCTAGCGGGAGAGTCAGCTGAGCAGTTCTTC
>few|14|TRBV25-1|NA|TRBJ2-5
CASSRNRGEETQYF
TGTGCCAGCAGTCGAAATAGGGGGGAAGAGACCCAGTACTTC
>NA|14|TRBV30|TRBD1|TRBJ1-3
CAVNRGSSGNTIYF
TGTGCCGTAAACAGGGGCAGTTCTGGAAACACCATATATTTT
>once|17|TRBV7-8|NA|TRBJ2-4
CASSLVASDVAKNIQYF
TGTGCCAGCAGCTTAGTAGCGTCGGACGTAGCCAAAAACATTCAGTACTTC
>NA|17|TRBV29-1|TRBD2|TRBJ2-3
CSVVLAARGDPTDTQYF
TGCAGCGTTGTACTAGCGGCACGGGGGGACCCTACAGATACGCAGTATTTT
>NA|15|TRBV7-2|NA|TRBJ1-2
CASSLVIGRGVGYTF
TGTGCCAGCAGCTTAGTTATCGGCAGGGGCGTTGGCTACACCTTC
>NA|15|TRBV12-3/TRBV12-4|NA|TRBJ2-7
CTSSLGSQASYEQYF
TGTACCAGCAGTTTGGGCAGTCAGGCCTCCTACGAGCAGTACTTC
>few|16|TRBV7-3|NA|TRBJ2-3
CASSLSAATSTDTQYF
TGTGCCAGCAGCTTATCAGCAGCCACTAGCACAGATACGCAGTATTTT
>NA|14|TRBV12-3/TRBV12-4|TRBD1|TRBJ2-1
CASSHSYRGGEQFF
TGTGCCAGCAGCCACTCCTACAGGGGTGGCGAGCAGTTCTTC
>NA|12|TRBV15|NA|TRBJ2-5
CATSSDLGTQYF
TGTGCCACCAGCTCTGATCTGGGGACCCAGTACTTC
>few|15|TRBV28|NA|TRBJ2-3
CASSFSLSSPDTQYF
TGTGCCAGCAGCTTCTCCCTTTCTTCCCCCGATACGCAGTATTTT
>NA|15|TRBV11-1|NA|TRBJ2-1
CASSPTSLSYNEQFF
TGTGCCAGCAGTCCCACTAGCTTATCCTACAATGAGCAGTTCTTC